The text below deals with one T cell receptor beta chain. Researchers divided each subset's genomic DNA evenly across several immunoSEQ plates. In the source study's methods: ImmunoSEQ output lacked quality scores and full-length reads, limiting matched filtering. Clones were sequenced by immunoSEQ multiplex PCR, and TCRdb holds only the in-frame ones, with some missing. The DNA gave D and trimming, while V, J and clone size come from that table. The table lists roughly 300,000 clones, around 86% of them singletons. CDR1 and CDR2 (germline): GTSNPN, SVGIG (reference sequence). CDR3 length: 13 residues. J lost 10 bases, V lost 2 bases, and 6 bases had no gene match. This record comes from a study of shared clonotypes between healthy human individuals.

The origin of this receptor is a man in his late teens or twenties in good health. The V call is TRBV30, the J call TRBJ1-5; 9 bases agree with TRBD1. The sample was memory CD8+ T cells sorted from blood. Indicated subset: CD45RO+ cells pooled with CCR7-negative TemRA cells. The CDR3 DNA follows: TGTGCCTGGAGTAGCGGACAGGGGATACCCCAGCATTTT. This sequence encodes CAWSSGQGIPQHF.